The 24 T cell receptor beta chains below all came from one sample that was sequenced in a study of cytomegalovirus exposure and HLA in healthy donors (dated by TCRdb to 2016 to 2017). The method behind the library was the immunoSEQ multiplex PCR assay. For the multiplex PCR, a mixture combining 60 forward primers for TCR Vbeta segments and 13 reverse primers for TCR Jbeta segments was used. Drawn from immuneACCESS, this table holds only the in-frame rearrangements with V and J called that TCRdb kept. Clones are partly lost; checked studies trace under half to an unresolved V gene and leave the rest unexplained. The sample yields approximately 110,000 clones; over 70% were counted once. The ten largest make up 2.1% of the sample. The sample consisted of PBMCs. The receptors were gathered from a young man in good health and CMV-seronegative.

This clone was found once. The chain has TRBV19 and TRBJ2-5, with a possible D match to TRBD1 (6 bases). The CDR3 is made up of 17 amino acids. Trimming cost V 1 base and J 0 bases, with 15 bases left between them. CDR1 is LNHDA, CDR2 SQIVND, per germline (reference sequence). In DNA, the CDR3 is TGTGCCAGTAGTATAGGGATGTTCACAGGGAACCAAGAGACCCAGTACTTC. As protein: CASSIGMFTGNQETQYF. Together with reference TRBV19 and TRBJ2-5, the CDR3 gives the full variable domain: DGGITQSPKYLFRKEGQNVTLSCEQNLNHDAMYWYRQDPGQGLRLIYYSQIVNDFQKGDIAEGYSVSREKKESFPLTVTSAQKNPTAFYLCASSIGMFTGNQETQYFGPGTRLLVL.

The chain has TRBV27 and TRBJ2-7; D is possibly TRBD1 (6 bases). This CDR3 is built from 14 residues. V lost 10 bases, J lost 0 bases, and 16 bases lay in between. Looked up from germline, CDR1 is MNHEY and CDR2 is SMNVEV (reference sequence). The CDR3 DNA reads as TGTGCCACAATGTCCGGGACACTCTCCTACGAGCAGTACTTC. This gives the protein CATMSGTLSYEQYF.

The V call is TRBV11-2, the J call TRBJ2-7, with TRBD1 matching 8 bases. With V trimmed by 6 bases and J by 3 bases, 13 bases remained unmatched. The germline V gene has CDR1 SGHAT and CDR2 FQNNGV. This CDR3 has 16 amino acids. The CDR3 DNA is TGTGCCAGCAGGGATCTCCTTGGGGACAGGTACTACGAGCAGTACTTC. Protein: CASRDLLGDRYYEQYF.

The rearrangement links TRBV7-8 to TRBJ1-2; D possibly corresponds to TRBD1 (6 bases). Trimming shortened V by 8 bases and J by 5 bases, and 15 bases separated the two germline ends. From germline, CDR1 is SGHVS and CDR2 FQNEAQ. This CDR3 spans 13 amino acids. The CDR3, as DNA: TGTGCCAGCGGACTTGGACAGCGTTATGGCTACACCTTC. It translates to CASGLGQRYGYTF.

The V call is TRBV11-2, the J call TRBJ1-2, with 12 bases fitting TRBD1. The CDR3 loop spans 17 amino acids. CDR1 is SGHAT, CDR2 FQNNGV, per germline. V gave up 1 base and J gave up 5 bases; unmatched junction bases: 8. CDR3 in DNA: TGTGCCAGCAGCTTAGCCGGGACAGGGGGCGTACGATATGGCTACACCTTC. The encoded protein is CASSLAGTGGVRYGYTF.

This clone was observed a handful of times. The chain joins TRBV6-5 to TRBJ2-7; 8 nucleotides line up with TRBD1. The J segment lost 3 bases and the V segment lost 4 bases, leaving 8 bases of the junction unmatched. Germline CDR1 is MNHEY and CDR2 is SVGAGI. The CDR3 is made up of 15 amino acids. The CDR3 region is CASSSWTGFGYEQYF. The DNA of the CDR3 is TGTGCCAGCAGTTCCTGGACAGGGTTCGGCTACGAGCAGTACTTC.

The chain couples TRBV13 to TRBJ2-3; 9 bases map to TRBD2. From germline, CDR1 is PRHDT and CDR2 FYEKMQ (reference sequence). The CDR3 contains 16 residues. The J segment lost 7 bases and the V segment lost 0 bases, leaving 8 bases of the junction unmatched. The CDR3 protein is CASSLGSSGAAHTQYF. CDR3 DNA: TGTGCCAGCAGCTTAGGGTCTAGCGGGGCCGCCCATACGCAGTATTTT.

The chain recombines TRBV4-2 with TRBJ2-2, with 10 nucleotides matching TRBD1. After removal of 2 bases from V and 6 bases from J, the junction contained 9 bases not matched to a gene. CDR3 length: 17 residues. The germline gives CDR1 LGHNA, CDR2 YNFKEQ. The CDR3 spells CASSQSADRGFAGELFF. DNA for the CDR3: TGTGCCAGCAGCCAAAGCGCGGACAGGGGGTTTGCCGGGGAGCTGTTTTTT.

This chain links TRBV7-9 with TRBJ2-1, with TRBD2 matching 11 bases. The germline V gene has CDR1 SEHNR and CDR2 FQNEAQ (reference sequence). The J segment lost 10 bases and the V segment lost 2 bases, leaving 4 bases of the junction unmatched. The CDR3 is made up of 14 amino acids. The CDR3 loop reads CASSLSRLAGEQFF. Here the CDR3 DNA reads TGTGCCAGCAGCTTATCAAGACTAGCGGGAGAGCAGTTCTTC. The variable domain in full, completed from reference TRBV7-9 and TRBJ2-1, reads DTGVSQNPRHKITKRGQNVTFRCDPISEHNRLYWYRQTLGQGPEFLTYFQNEAQLEKSRLLSDRFSAERPKGSFSTLEIQRTEQGDSAMYLCASSLSRLAGEQFFGPGTRLTVL.

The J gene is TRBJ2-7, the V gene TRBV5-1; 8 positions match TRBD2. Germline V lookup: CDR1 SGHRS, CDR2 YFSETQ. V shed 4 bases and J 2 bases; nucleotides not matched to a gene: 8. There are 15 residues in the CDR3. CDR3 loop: CASSPGPGGTYEQYF. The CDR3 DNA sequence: TGCGCCAGCAGCCCCGGACCGGGAGGGACCTACGAGCAGTACTTC.

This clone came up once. The CDR3 sequence is CASSLGLAGETDTQYF. The CDR3 DNA is TGTGCCAGCAGTTTGGGACTAGCGGGAGAAACAGATACGCAGTATTTT. V and J are TRBV6-5 and TRBJ2-3, with TRBD2 matching over 14 bases. Trimming removed 4 bases from V and 3 bases from J; junction bases left unmatched: 3. Germline loops: CDR1 MNHEY, CDR2 SVGAGI. This CDR3 has 16 amino acids.

The CDR3 region has the DNA TGTGCCAGCAGCCAACTCCGACTGGGGGCAGGGGTTAATTCACCCCTCCACTTT. Encoded protein: CASSQLRLGAGVNSPLHF. This rearrangement joins TRBV7-2 to TRBJ1-6, with D maybe TRBD1 (6 bases). Trimming removed 5 bases at V and 6 bases at J, with 23 bases between. CDR3 length: 18 residues. Germline lookup yields CDR1 SGHTA and CDR2 FQGNSA.

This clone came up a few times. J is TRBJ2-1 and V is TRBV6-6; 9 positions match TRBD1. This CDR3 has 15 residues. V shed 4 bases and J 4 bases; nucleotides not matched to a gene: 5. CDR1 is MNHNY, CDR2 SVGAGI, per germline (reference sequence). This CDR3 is CASSSTGTGYNEQFF. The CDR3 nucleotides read TGTGCCAGCAGTTCCACCGGGACAGGGTACAATGAGCAGTTCTTC.

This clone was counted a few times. The CDR3 protein is CSVTGTRSTEAFF. In DNA, the CDR3 is TGCAGCGTTACCGGGACAAGGTCCACTGAAGCTTTCTTT. The chain couples TRBV29-1 to TRBJ1-1, with D perhaps TRBD1 (6 bases). This CDR3 contains 13 residues. In germline, CDR1 is SQVTM, CDR2 ANQGSEA. The V and J ends lost 5 bases and 4 bases respectively, with 14 bases between them.

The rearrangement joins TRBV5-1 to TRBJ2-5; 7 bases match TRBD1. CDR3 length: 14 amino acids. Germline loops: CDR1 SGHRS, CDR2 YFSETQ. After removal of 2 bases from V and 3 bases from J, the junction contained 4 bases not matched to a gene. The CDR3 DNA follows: TGCGCCAGCAGCTTAGAGGGGACAGAAGAGACCCAGTACTTC. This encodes CASSLEGTEETQYF.

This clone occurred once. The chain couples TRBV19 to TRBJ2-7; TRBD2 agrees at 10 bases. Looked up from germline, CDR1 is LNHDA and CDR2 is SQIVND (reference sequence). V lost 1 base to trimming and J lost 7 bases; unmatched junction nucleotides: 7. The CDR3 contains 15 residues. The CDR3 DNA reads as TGTGCCAGTAGTATAGGCGGGACTAGCGTCAAGGAGCAGTACTTC. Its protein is CASSIGGTSVKEQYF.

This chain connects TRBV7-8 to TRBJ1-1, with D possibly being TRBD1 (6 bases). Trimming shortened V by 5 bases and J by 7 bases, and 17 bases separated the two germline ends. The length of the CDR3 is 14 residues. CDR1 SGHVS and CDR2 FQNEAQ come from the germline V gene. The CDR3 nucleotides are TGTGCCAGCAGCATAGATTCAGGGGAACTTGAAGCTTTCTTT. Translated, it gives CASSIDSGELEAFF.

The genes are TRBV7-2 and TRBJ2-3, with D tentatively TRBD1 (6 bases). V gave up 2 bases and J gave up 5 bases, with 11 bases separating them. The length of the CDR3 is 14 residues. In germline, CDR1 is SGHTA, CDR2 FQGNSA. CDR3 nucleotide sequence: TGTGCCAGCAGCTTACCTGGGACACTAGATACGCAGTATTTT. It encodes CASSLPGTLDTQYF.

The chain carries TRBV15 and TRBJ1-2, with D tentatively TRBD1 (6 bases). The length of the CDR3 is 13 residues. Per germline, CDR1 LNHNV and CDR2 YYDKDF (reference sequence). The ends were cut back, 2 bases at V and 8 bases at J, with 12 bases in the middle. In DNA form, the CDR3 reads TGTGCCACCAGCAGAAGAGGGGGTTGGGGCTACACCTTC. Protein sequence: CATSRRGGWGYTF.

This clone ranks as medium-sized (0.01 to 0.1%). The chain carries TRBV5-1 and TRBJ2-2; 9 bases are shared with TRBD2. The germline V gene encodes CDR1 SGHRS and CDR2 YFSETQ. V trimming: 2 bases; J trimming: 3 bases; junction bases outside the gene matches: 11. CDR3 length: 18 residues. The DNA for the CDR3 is TGCGCCAGCAGCTTTTCCGGTTTAGCGGGGGAAGACACCGGGGAGCTGTTTTTT. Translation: CASSFSGLAGEDTGELFF. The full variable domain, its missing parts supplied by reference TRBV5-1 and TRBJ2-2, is KAGVTQTPRYLIKTRGQQVTLSCSPISGHRSVSWYQQTPGQGLQFLFEYFSETQRNKGNFPGRFSGRQFSNSRSEMNVSTLELGDSALYLCASSFSGLAGEDTGELFFGEGSRLTVL.

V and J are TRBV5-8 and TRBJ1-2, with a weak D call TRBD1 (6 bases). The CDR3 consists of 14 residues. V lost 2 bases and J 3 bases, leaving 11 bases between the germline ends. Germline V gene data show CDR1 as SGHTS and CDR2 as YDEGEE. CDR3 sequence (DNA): TGTGCCAGCAGCTTACAGGGCCGGGACTATGGCTACACCTTC. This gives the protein CASSLQGRDYGYTF.

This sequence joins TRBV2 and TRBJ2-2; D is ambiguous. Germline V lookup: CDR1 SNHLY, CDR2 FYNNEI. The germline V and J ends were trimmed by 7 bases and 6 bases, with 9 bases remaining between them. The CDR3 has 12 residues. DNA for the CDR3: TGTGCCAGCACAGCGTCGCCCGGGGAGCTGTTTTTT. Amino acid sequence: CASTASPGELFF.

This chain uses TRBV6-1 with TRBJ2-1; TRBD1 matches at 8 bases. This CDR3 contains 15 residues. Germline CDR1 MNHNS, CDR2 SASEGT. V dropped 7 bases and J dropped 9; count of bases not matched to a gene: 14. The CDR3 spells CASNLGQGALFEQFF. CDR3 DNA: TGTGCCAGCAACCTCGGGCAGGGGGCTTTATTTGAGCAGTTCTTC.

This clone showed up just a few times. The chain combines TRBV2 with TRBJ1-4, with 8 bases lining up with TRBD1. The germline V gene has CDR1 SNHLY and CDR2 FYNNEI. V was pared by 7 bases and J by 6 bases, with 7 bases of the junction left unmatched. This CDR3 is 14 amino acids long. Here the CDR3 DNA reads TGTGCCAGCAATCCGGACAGGGCGGATGAAAAACTGTTTTTT. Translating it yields CASNPDRADEKLFF.